This T cell receptor (beta chain) was identified in a study of blood T cell repertoires in COVID-19. Across the whole study: Sites across the United States, Italy and Spain contributed samples from acute and convalescent COVID-19. In each case, the material was cDNA or gDNA derived from T cells, B-cell-depleted T cells, or PBMCs.

The CDR3 covers 16 residues. The V segment lost 1 base and the J segment 2 bases; nucleotides outside the gene matches: 5. Germline loops: CDR1 SGHVS, CDR2 FQNEAQ. Authors' data handling: Reference gene primer amplification gave nucleated cell count estimates. Produced via immunoSEQ multiplex PCR; TCRdb's table is partial and in-frame only. For V, J and clone size, that table is used; D and trimming come from the DNA. Of some 530,000 clones in the sample, roughly 88% are singletons; the top ten hold 3.2%. This clone occurred once. The sample taken for sequencing was peripheral blood. The TCR comes from a human donor in a cohort sampled during active COVID-19. The chain recombines TRBV7-8 with TRBJ1-2; 9 nucleotides match TRBD1. CDR3 loop: CASSLVGTGSNYGYTF. The CDR3 DNA is TGTGCCAGCAGCTTAGTAGGGACAGGGTCGAACTATGGCTACACCTTC.